The clone carrying this T cell receptor beta chain was detected a few times. The antigen remains unidentified. The sample originates from a study of post-analysis software for immune sequencing data. Study conclusions and caveats: Significantly lower normalized Chao1 diversity was seen in multiple sclerosis patients than in controls. Patients used four to six TRBV segments, including TRBV5-6, TRBV5-1 and TRBV20-1, more often than controls.

The CDR3 contains 12 residues. Germline loops: CDR1 SQVTM, CDR2 ANQGSEA. The ends lost 5 bases at V and 7 bases at J; junction bases unmatched: 5. Built from TCR beta cDNA, the libraries had unique molecular identifiers in them. Around 500,000 cDNA molecules came from around 1 to 10 million T cells. TCRdb analysed the PCR reads with MiXCR anew, one entry per CDR3 protein. The sample shows some 800,000 distinct CDR3 sequences, around 46% of them seen only once. The sample comprised blood. The V and J genes are TRBV29-1 and TRBJ1-2; TRBD1 aligns across 9 bases. The TCR comes from a girl aged 10 to 17 with multiple sclerosis. The CDR3 DNA reads TGCAGCGTTTCGGGACAGGGTGGTGGCTACACCTTC. Its translation: CSVSGQGGGYTF.